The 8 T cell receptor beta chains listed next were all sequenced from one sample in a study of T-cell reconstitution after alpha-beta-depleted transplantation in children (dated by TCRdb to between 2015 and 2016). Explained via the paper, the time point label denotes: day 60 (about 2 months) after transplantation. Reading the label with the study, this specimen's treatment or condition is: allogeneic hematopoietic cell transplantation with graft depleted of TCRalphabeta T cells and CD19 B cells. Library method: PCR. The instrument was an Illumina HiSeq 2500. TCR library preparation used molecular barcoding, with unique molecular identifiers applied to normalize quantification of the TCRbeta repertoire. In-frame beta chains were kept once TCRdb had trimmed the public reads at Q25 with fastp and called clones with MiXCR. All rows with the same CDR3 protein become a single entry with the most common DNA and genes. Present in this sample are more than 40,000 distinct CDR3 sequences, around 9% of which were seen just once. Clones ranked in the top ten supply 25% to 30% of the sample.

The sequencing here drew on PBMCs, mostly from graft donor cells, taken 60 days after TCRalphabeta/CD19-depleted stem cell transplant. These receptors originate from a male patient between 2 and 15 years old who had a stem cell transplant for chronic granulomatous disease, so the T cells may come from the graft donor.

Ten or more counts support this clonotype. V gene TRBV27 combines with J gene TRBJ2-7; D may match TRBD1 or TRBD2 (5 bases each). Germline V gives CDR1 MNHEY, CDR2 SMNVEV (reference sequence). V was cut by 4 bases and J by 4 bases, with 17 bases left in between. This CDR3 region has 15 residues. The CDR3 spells CASSWGTPNGYEQYF. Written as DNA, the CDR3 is TGTGCCAGCAGTTGGGGGACCCCGAACGGATACGAGCAGTACTTC.

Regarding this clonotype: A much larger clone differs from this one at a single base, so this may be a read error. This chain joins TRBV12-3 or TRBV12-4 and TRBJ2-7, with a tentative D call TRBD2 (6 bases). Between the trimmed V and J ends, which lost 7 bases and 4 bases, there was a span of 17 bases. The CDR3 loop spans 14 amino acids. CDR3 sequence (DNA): TGTGCCAGCACCCCGGACGGGGGTGGTTACGAGCAGTACTTC. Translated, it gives CASTPDGGGYEQYF.

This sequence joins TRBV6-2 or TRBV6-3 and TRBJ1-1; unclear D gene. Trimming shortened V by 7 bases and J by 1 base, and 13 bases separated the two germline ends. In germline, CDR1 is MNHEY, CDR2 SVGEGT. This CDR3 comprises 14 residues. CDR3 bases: TGTGCCAGCACCCTCGCTGGGCAGAACACTGAAGCTTTCTTT. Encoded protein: CASTLAGQNTEAFF.

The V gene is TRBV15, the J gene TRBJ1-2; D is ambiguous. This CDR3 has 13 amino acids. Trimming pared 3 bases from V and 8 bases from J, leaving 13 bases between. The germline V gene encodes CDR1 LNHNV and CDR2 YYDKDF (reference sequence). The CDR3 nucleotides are TGTGCCACCAGCAGCGTTTCGGCGGGCGGCTACACCTTC. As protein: CATSSVSAGGYTF.

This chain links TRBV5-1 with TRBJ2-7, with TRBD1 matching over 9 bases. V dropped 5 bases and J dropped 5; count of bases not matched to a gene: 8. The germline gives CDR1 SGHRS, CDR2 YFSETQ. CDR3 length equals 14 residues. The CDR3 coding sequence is TGCGCCAGCAGTTACAGGGGGCGCACGGACGAGCAGTACTTC. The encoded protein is CASSYRGRTDEQYF.

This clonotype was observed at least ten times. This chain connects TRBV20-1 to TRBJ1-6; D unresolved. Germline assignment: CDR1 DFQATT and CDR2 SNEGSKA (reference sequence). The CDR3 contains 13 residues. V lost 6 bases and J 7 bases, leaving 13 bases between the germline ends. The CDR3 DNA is TGCAGTGCCGCAGCGGGAAACAATTCACCCCTCCACTTT. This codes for CSAAAGNNSPLHF.

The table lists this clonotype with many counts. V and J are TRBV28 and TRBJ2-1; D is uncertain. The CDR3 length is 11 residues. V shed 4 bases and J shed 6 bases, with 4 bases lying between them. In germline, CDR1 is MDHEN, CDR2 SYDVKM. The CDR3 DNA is TGTGCCAGCAGTTCTACCAATGAGCAGTTCTTC. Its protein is CASSSTNEQFF.

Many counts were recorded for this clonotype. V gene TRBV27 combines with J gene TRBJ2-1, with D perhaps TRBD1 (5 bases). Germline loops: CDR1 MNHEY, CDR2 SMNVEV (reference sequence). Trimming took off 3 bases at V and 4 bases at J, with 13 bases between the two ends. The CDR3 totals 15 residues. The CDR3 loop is CASSFVQGIYNEQFF. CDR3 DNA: TGTGCCAGCAGTTTCGTGCAGGGCATATACAATGAGCAGTTCTTC.